This is a list of T cell receptor beta chains from one sample in a study of blood T cell repertoires in COVID-19. Assay used: immunoSEQ multiplex PCR; TCRdb lists only in-frame clones, some missing. Among 250,000 or so clones listed, around 79% were seen once. Sequences were obtained from peripheral blood. These receptors all come from a woman of 80 years or more with acute or convalescent COVID-19. Each CDR3 is given with its conserved first and last residue. A D gene is named only where the DNA matches it firmly. Clone size is given for some rows only: seen once, a few or many times, or a class if the clone is expanded.

j_call v_call clone_size d_call cdr3_aa cdr3_nt
TRBJ1-1 TRBV18 . . CASSRGLWTEAFF TGTGCCAGCTCAAGGGGACTTTGGACTGAAGCTTTCTTT
TRBJ1-4 TRBV4-3 . . CASSQGGLPGKLFF TGCGCCAGCAGCCAAGGAGGTCTACCGGGGAAACTGTTTTTT
TRBJ2-6 TRBV5-6 . . CASQEAGANVLTF TGTGCCAGCCAGGAGGCCGGGGCCAACGTCCTGACTTTC
TRBJ2-2 TRBV11-3 . TRBD1 CASSPGTGLSGELFF TGTGCCAGCAGCCCCGGGACAGGGCTCTCCGGGGAGCTGTTTTTT
TRBJ2-5 TRBV11-2 . . CASSLGAAETQYF TGTGCCAGCAGCTTAGGCGCCGCCGAGACCCAGTACTTC
TRBJ1-4 TRBV19 . TRBD1 CASRSSGTGGEKLFF TGTGCCAGTAGATCGTCCGGGACAGGGGGCGAAAAACTGTTTTTT
TRBJ2-3 TRBV6-1 . TRBD1 CASSDWDRTSTDTQYF TGTGCCAGCAGTGACTGGGACAGAACTAGCACAGATACGCAGTATTTT
TRBJ2-3 TRBV12-5 once . CASGPSPGTPDYTQYF TGTGCTAGTGGTCCTTCACCCGGGACACCCGACTATACGCAGTATTTT
TRBJ2-7 TRBV6-1 . . CASSEAPNRRGEEQYF TGTGCCAGCAGTGAAGCGCCCAACAGGAGGGGAGAGGAGCAGTACTTC
TRBJ2-2 TRBV7-7 few . CASRPDWNTGELFF TGTGCCAGCAGGCCGGACTGGAACACCGGGGAGCTGTTTTTT
TRBJ1-5 TRBV4-1 . . CASSPSEGGINQPQHF TGCGCCAGCAGCCCGTCCGAGGGAGGAATCAATCAGCCCCAGCATTTT
TRBJ2-7 TRBV7-2 . TRBD2 CASRLTGTSRYEQYF TGTGCCAGCCGGCTCACCGGGACTAGCAGGTACGAGCAGTACTTC
TRBJ1-1 TRBV12-5 . TRBD1 CASGLVAGTGVLEAFF TGTGCTAGTGGTTTGGTAGCCGGGACAGGGGTATTGGAAGCTTTCTTT
TRBJ1-1 TRBV6-5 . TRBD1 CASSWGDRVNTEAFF TGTGCCAGCAGTTGGGGGGACAGGGTCAACACTGAAGCTTTCTTT
TRBJ1-2 TRBV19 . TRBD1 CATWTGGDYGYTF TGTGCCACTTGGACAGGGGGTGACTATGGCTACACCTTC